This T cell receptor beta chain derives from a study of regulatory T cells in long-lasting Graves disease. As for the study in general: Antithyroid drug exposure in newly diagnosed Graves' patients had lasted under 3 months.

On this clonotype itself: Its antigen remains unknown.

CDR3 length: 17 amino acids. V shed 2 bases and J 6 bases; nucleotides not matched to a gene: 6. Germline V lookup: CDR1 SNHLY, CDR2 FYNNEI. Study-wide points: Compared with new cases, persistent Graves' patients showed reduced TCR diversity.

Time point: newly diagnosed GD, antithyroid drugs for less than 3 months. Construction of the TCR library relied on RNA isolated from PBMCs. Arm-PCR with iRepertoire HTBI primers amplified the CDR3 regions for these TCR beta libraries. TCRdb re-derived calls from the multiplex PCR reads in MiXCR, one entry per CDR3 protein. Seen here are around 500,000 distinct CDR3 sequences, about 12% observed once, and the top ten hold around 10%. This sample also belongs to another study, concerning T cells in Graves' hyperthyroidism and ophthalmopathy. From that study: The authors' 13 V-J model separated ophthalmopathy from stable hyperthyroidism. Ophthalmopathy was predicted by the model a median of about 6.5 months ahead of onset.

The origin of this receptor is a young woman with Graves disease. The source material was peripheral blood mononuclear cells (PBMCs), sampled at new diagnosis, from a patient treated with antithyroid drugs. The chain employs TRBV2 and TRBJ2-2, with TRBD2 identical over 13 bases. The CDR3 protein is CASSEPPGTSGAGELFF. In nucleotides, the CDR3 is TGTGCCAGCAGTGAACCCCCAGGGACTAGCGGGGCCGGGGAGCTGTTTTTT.